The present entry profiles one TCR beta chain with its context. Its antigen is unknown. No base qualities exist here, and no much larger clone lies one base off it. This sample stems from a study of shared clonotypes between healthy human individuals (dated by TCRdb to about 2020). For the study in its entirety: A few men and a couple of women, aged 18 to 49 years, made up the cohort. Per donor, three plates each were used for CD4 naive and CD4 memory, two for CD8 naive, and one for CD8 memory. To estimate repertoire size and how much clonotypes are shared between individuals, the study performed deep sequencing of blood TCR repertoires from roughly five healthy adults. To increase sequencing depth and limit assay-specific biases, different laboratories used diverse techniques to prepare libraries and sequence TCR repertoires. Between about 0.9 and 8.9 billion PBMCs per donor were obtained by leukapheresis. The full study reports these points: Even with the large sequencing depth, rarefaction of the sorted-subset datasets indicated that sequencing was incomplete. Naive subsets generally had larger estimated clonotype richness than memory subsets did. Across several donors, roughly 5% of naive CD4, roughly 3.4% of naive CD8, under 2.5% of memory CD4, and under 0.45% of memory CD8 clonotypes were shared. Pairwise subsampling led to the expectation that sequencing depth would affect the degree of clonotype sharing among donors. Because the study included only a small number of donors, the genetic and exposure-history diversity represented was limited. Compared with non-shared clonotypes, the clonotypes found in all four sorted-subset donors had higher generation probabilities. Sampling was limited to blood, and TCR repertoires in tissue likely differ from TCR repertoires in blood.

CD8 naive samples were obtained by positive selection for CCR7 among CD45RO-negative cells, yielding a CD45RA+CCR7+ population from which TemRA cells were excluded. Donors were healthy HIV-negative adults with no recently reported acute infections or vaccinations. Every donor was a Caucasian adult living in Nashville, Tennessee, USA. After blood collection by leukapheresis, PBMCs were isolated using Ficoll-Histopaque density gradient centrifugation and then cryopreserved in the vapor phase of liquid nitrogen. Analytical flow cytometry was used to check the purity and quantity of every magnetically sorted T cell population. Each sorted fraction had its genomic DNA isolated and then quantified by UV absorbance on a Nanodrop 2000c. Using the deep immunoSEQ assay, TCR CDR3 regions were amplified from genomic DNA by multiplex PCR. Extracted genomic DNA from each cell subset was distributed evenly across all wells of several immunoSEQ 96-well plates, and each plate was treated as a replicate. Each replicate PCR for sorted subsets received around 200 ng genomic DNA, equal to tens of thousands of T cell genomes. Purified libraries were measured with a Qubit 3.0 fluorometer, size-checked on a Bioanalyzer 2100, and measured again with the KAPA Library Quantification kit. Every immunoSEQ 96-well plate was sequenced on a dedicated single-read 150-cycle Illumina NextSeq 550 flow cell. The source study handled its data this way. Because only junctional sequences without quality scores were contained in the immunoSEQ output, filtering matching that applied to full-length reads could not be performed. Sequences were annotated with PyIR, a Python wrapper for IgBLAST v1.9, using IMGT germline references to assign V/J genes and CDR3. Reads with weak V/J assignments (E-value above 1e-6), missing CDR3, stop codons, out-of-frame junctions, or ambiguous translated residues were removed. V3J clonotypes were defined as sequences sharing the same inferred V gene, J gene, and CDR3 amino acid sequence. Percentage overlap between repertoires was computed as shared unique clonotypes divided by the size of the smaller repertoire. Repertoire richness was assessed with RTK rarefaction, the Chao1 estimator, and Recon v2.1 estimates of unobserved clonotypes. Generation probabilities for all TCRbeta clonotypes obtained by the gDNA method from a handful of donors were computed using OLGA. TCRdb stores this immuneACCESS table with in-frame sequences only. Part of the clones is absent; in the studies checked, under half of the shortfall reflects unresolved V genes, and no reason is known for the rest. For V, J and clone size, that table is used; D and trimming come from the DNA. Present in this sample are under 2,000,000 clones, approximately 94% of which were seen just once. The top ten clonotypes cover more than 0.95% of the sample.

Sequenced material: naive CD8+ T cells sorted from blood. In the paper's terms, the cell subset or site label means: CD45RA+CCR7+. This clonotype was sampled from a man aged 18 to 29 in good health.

The DNA is as follows: TGTGCCAGCAGTTACTCGTCGTCTGATACGCAGTATTTT. This translates into CASSYSSSDTQYF. In this chain, TRBV6-5 is recombined with TRBJ2-3; the D gene cannot be named for sure. From the cysteine through the phenylalanine, the CDR3 covers 13 amino acids. Only CDR3 DNA is held: 39 bases, read in frame from base 1. V and J lose 0 bases and 6 bases, and a span of 7 bases separates them. The germline V gene yields MNHEY for CDR1 and SVGAGI for CDR2.